The sequence of this TCR beta chain was determined in a study of blood T cells in healthy people across ages. Study summary: Template-switching capture recovered about one barcoded beta molecule per two T cells.

Primed by a sample-barcoded 5' primer and a J-beta primer mix, a second PCR proceeded for 7 to 11 cycles. Each TCR beta cDNA got a 12-nucleotide random molecular identifier. TCRdb ran MiXCR on the 5' RACE reads and lists one entry per CDR3 protein. The table has about 1,400,000 distinct CDR3 sequences, approximately 59% seen once. CDR1 is SEHNR and CDR2 is FQNEAQ in the germline V gene (reference sequence). The ends were cut back, 7 bases at V and 2 bases at J, with 20 bases in the middle. The CDR3 extends over 16 amino acids. Each sample yielded at least 5 micrograms of PBMC total RNA. V usage is TRBV7-9 and J usage is TRBJ1-2, with D possibly TRBD1 on 5 matching bases. Material: blood. The clonotype originates from a man in his late teens or twenties in good health. CDR3 sequence reads: CASNSRVRVLNYGYTF. The CDR3 nucleotides read TGTGCCAGCAATTCCCGGGTCAGGGTCCTCAACTATGGCTACACCTTC.